The 20 T cell receptor beta chains reported below all come from one sample, sequenced in a study of T cell clonality in common variable immunodeficiency. No antigen is known for these receptors. Sequenced by immunoSEQ multiplex PCR; TCRdb stores in-frame clones only, minus some. The table lists about 19,000 clones, with no singletons. Overall study results and limits: Common variable immunodeficiency TCR beta sequences reportedly had fewer deletions and N-nucleotide insertions.

Sequencing used peripheral blood mononuclear cells. The receptors here all came from a human donor with common variable immunodeficiency.

For this clone: The CDR3 end lies 3 residues beyond the end of the read and is filled in from the germline J gene. The chain combines TRBV5-1 with TRBJ2-7; D unclear. From germline, CDR1 is SGHRS and CDR2 YFSETQ. CDR3 length: 12 amino acids. Trimming pared 0 bases from V and 4 bases from J, leaving 5 bases between. The CDR3 sequence is CASSLVGYEQYF. CDR3 DNA, as far as it was read: TGCGCCAGCAGCTTGGTAGGGTACGAG.

This clone was seen only a few times. The read terminates 3 residues before the CDR3 end, so the remaining end is supplied by the germline J gene. The gene calls are TRBV19 and TRBJ1-5; unclear D gene. Germline V CDR1 and CDR2: LNHDA, SQIVND (reference sequence). The CDR3 consists of 15 residues. Trimming pared 2 bases from V and 1 base from J, leaving 9 bases between. The CDR3 spells CASSITRRSNQPQHF. The sequenced CDR3 bases are TGTGCCAGTAGTATAACCCGGCGGAGCAATCAGCCC.

Points on this clone: The read is 3 residues too short to cover the CDR3 end, so that end is filled in from the germline J gene. This sequence joins TRBV18 and TRBJ1-5; weak D call: TRBD1 (6 bases). The CDR3 spans 14 residues. The germline V and J ends were trimmed by 5 bases and 7 bases, with 15 bases remaining between them. The germline CDR1 and CDR2 sequences are KGHSH and LQKENI. CDR3 protein: CASSETGSDQPQHF. Incomplete CDR3 DNA: TGTGCCAGCTCAGAAACAGGGTCGGACCAGCCC.

On this clone: At one end, the junction sequence differs from germline, possibly due to a read error. The CDR3 end falls 3 residues outside the read, so it is completed with the germline J gene. The chain is built from TRBV19 and TRBJ1-1; no clear D. The CDR3 runs 13 residues. CDR1 and CDR2 (germline): LNHDA, SQIVND (reference sequence). The CDR3 DNA, read in part, is TGTGCCAGCAGTATATGGGCGAACACTGAA. Residues: CASSIWANTE. The full-length CDR3 reads as CASSIWANTEAFF.

This clone has ten or more counts. CDR3 DNA (partial): TGTGCCATCAGTGGGGCGAATGCCGGGGAG. Amino acids: CAISGANAGE. The CDR3 reads in full as CAISGANAGELFF. The chain links TRBV10-3 to TRBJ2-2, with D unresolved. The read falls 3 residues short of the CDR3 end, and the missing part is taken from the germline J gene. The ends were cut back, 4 bases at V and 6 bases at J, with 9 bases in the middle. This CDR3 contains 13 residues. Per the germline V gene, CDR1 is ENHRY and CDR2 is SYGVKD.

Turning to this clone: The read comes to an end 3 residues before the CDR3 does, leaving the germline J gene to fill in the end. This CDR3 is also generated by other DNA sequences in the sample. The chain has TRBV19 and TRBJ2-3; D is perhaps TRBD1 (6 bases). The V and J ends lost 3 bases and 0 bases respectively, with 7 bases between them. The CDR3 covers 14 residues. The germline V gene encodes CDR1 LNHDA and CDR2 SQIVND (reference sequence). The CDR3 DNA, read in part, is TGTGCCAGTAGTATCGACAGGAGCACAGATACG. Its protein is CASSIDRSTDT. The whole CDR3 protein reads CASSIDRSTDTQYF.

A few counts support this clone. The DNA ends 3 residues before the CDR3 does, and the rest of the CDR3 is filled in from the germline J gene. The genes are TRBV7-8 and TRBJ1-1; possibly TRBD1 for D (6 bases). The ends were cut back, 5 bases at V and 2 bases at J, with 12 bases in the middle. Per the germline V gene, CDR1 is SGHVS and CDR2 is FQNEAQ. The CDR3 totals 14 residues. The sequenced part of the CDR3 DNA is TGTGCCAGCAGCAAACGGACAGCAAACACTGAA. Residues: CASSKRTANTE. The complete CDR3 reads CASSKRTANTEAFF.

Notes on this clone: The missing CDR3 end, 3 residues past where the read stops, is filled in from the germline J gene. The chain links TRBV19 to TRBJ2-7; 10 bases line up with TRBD1. Germline V gene lookup returns CDR1 LNHDA and CDR2 SQIVND (reference sequence). Losses at the gene ends were 4 bases for V and 6 bases for J; bases not matched to a gene: 9. CDR3 size: 15 residues. The CDR3 bases that were read are TGTGCCAGTAGTACCTTAGACAGGGGGCGCGGCGAG. Its translation is CASSTLDRGRGE. The full CDR3 is CASSTLDRGRGEQYF.

In this sample, this clone turned up a few times. Sequencing ends 3 residues short of the CDR3 end; the germline J gene provides the rest. The chain recombines TRBV19 with TRBJ2-7; 7 bases agree with TRBD1. Germline CDR1 reads LNHDA; CDR2 reads SQIVND (reference sequence). The V segment lost 2 bases and the J segment 6 bases; nucleotides outside the gene matches: 10. The CDR3 has 15 residues. The CDR3 spells CASSIFGRGGFEQYF. The covered CDR3 bases are TGTGCCAGTAGTATATTCGGAAGAGGGGGCTTCGAG.

This clone is classed as medium-sized. Read data end 3 residues before the CDR3 end; the end is taken from the germline J gene. The chain joins TRBV28 to TRBJ1-2; 9 bases map to TRBD1. With V trimmed by 4 bases and J by 5 bases, 11 bases remained unmatched. The germline V gene has CDR1 MDHEN and CDR2 SYDVKM. The CDR3 totals 16 residues. The chain's CDR3 is CASSYLYGTGYYGYTF. CDR3 bases read: TGTGCCAGCAGTTACCTATATGGGACAGGGTATTATGGC.

This clone has at least ten counts. The read comes to an end 3 residues before the CDR3 does, leaving the germline J gene to fill in the end. J is TRBJ2-5 and V is TRBV5-1; D is possibly TRBD1 (6 bases). Germline V CDR1 and CDR2: SGHRS, YFSETQ. There are 12 residues in the CDR3. V was pared by 5 bases and J by 1 base, with 6 bases between. The CDR3 protein is CASRTGQETQYF. The CDR3 DNA, read in part, is TGCGCCAGCAGGACAGGCCAAGAGACC.

This clone was recorded many times. The CDR3 sequence: CASSLYRQETQYF. The part of the CDR3 DNA that was read is TGTGCCAGCAGCTTATACAGACAAGAGACC. The chain couples TRBV7-6 to TRBJ2-5; D not certain. The CDR3 end falls 3 residues outside the read, so it is completed with the germline J gene. The germline V gene has CDR1 SGHVS and CDR2 FNYEAQ. Trimming cost V 2 bases and J 2 bases, with 6 bases left between them. The length of the CDR3 is 13 residues.

With respect to this clone: The read halts 3 residues ahead of the CDR3 end, with the missing end drawn from the germline J gene. The genes are TRBV19 and TRBJ2-1, with 10 positions matching TRBD2. The CDR3 extends over 15 amino acids. Germline V gives CDR1 LNHDA, CDR2 SQIVND (reference sequence). V dropped 4 bases and J dropped 5; count of bases not matched to a gene: 5. CDR3 amino acids: CASSKLAGINNEQFF. The sequenced CDR3 bases are TGTGCCAGTAGTAAACTAGCGGGAATTAACAATGAG.

This clone was observed a few times. Read coverage stops 3 residues before the CDR3 terminus; the germline J gene supplies the remainder. The chain has TRBV7-2 and TRBJ2-7; tentative D call: TRBD1 (6 bases). The germline V gene encodes CDR1 SGHTA and CDR2 FQGNSA. Trimming removed 4 bases at V and 2 bases at J, with 12 bases between. The CDR3 length is 14 residues. The sequenced CDR3 bases are TGTGCCAGCAGCTCTCCCGGGACACCCTACGAG. It translates to CASSSPGTPYE. From start to end, the CDR3 is CASSSPGTPYEQYF.

This clone has ten or more counts. Read sequence stops 3 residues before the CDR3 end, and the germline J gene provides the missing end. The chain joins TRBV20-1 to TRBJ1-2; D might be TRBD1 (6 bases). The CDR3 loop spans 14 amino acids. The germline gives CDR1 DFQATT, CDR2 SNEGSKA (reference sequence). The V and J ends lost 6 bases and 3 bases respectively, with 17 bases between them. CDR3 DNA, as far as it was read: TGCAGTGCGCCCCGGGACACCAGCTACTATGGC. Its protein is CSAPRDTSYYG. The whole CDR3 protein is CSAPRDTSYYGYTF.

This clone has ten or more counts. The CDR3 end lies 3 residues beyond the end of the read and is filled in from the germline J gene. The rearrangement links TRBV7-9 to TRBJ2-7; D not certain. Germline assignment: CDR1 SEHNR and CDR2 FQNEAQ (reference sequence). V was cut by 6 bases and J by 2 bases, with 14 bases left in between. The CDR3 runs to 14 residues. CDR3 residues: CASRYSQNPYEQYF. Incomplete CDR3 DNA: TGTGCCAGCAGATACAGCCAAAATCCCTACGAG.

Points on this clone: The CDR3 goes on 3 residues after the read ends, and that part is filled in from the germline J gene. The chain combines TRBV19 with TRBJ1-3, with no clear D. The CDR3 sequence is 14 residues long. V was shortened by 2 bases and J by 2 bases, with 7 bases between the two germline ends. Looked up from germline, CDR1 is LNHDA and CDR2 is SQIVND (reference sequence). CDR3 protein: CASSIPGAGNTIYF. The covered CDR3 bases are TGTGCCAGTAGTATACCAGGTGCTGGAAACACC.

This clone has at least ten counts. The read ends 3 residues before the CDR3 terminus; that terminus is restored from the germline J gene. The genes are TRBV20-1 and TRBJ1-1; no reliable D call. The CDR3 totals 13 residues. Trimming left V 1 base short and J 1 base short, with 7 bases between. Germline lookup yields CDR1 DFQATT and CDR2 SNEGSKA (reference sequence). The CDR3 loop is CSARVARNTEAFF. The part of the CDR3 DNA that was read is TGCAGTGCTAGAGTAGCCCGGAACACTGAA.

Only a few counts were recorded for this clone. The read finishes 3 residues shy of the CDR3 end, and the germline J gene is used to complete it. The chain couples TRBV7-8 to TRBJ2-5; D is unresolved. V lost 3 bases to trimming and J lost 2 bases, with 13 bases between them. The CDR3 totals 15 residues. Germline V gives CDR1 SGHVS, CDR2 FQNEAQ. CDR3 DNA, as far as it was read: TGTGCCAGCAGCTTGGCCCCGACACGACAAGAGACC. It is translated as CASSLAPTRQET. The entire CDR3 protein reads CASSLAPTRQETQYF.

This clone was recorded at least ten times. The sequenced fragment ends 3 residues before the CDR3 boundary, so the rest is inferred from the germline J gene. The chain combines TRBV27 with TRBJ1-1; a possible D gene is TRBD1 (6 bases). The CDR3 contains 14 residues. V lost 4 bases and J lost 1, with 10 bases in between. Germline V gene lookup returns CDR1 MNHEY and CDR2 SMNVEV (reference sequence). Partial CDR3 DNA: TGTGCCAGCAGTTGGGGGACACGGAACACTGAA. It translates to CASSWGTRNTE. The complete CDR3 sequence is CASSWGTRNTEAFF.